This T cell receptor beta chain was found in a study of CD8+ T cells in alopecia areata. Whole-study context: Twice a day, 5 to 10 mg of oral tofacitinib was administered to treated patients. Treatment ran 6 to 18 months, with 6 months of follow-up afterward.

About this clone: Its specificity is not known.

CDR3 length: 15 residues. J was trimmed by 7 bases and V by 6 bases; bases with no gene match: 10. Germline V gene sequence: CDR1 SGHTA, CDR2 FQGNSA. Noted treatment: oral pan-JAK inhibitor, 5-10 mg twice daily. Study results and caveats: Given one nonresponder, whether baseline CD8+ expansion relates to response remains uncertain.

cDNA prepared by RNA extraction and subsequent reverse transcription served as the template for sequencing. Sequencing used immunoSEQ multiplex PCR; TCRdb keeps in-frame clones, though not all of them. This table holds about 64,000 clones, approximately 44% found once. V usage is TRBV7-2 and J usage is TRBJ2-1; 9 bases align to TRBD2. The receptor comes from a human donor with alopecia areata. Sequences were derived from CD8+ T cells sorted from blood, sampled at approximately week 36, from a patient treated with tofacitinib. The CDR3 region has the DNA TGTGCCAGCAGGCCCCTGCGGGAGGGCCAAAATGAGCAGTTCTTC. This codes for CASRPLREGQNEQFF.